The 14 T cell receptor beta chains below all came from one sample that was sequenced in a study of blood T cell repertoires in COVID-19. Sequencing was performed with immunoSEQ multiplex PCR; in TCRdb, only in-frame clones are kept and a portion is missing. The table lists some 400,000 clones, 75% to 90% of them singletons, with 0.95% to 1.2% in the top ten. Sample: PBMCs or T cells enriched from blood (not recorded which). These TCRs come from a man in his thirties or forties who had recovered from COVID-19.

This chain's CDR3 is CASSKDFRDTPYEQYF. CDR3 nucleotide sequence: TGTGCCAGCAGCAAAGATTTCCGGGACACCCCCTACGAGCAGTACTTC. The V gene is TRBV21-1, the J gene TRBJ2-7; TRBD1 is taken as the D call from the table, unchecked against the DNA. TRBV21-1 constitutes a pseudogene. The CDR3 runs to 16 residues.

In this sample, this clone turned up once. The CDR3 sequence: CASRNTGERGYTF. CDR3 in DNA: TGTGCCAGCAGGAACACAGGGGAGCGGGGCTACACCTTC. This sequence joins TRBV12-3 or TRBV12-4 and TRBJ1-2; 7 nucleotides agree with TRBD1. Trimming removed 6 bases from V and 8 bases from J; junction bases left unmatched: 9. The CDR3 loop spans 13 amino acids.

The chain combines TRBV2 with TRBJ2-7; the match to TRBD1 covers 10 bases. This CDR3 is built from 15 residues. Germline lookup yields CDR1 SNHLY and CDR2 FYNNEI. V was pared by 4 bases and J by 7 bases, with 10 bases of the junction left unmatched. The CDR3 loop is CASSAPGQGRVEQYF. The DNA for the CDR3 is TGTGCCAGCAGTGCCCCGGGACAGGGGCGAGTTGAGCAGTACTTC.

This clone is a singleton in its sample. Other DNA sequences in this sample translate to the same CDR3. The J gene is TRBJ1-1, the V gene TRBV5-1, with a weak D call TRBD1 (5 bases). This CDR3 is built from 13 residues. CDR1 and CDR2 from the germline V gene are SGHRS and YFSETQ. Trimming removed 4 bases from V and 2 bases from J, with 9 bases in between. The CDR3 bases are TGCGCCAGCAGCCTAGACAGTAACACTGAAGCTTTCTTT. This sequence encodes CASSLDSNTEAFF.

V usage is TRBV28 and J usage is TRBJ1-1; D perhaps matches TRBD1 (5 bases). This CDR3 contains 12 residues. The germline V gene has CDR1 MDHEN and CDR2 SYDVKM. V was trimmed by 6 bases and J by 7 bases, leaving 12 bases between them. The CDR3 DNA sequence: TGTGCCAGCAGACATGGGGGAGGTGAAGCTTTCTTT. Translation: CASRHGGGEAFF.

This sequence joins TRBV10-3 and TRBJ1-1, with a possible D match to TRBD1 (5 bases). Per germline, CDR1 ENHRY and CDR2 SYGVKD. The CDR3 runs 12 residues. V was cut by 4 bases and J by 4 bases, with 7 bases left in between. CDR3 bases: TGTGCCATCAGTGTAGGGGTCACTGAAGCTTTCTTT. Residues: CAISVGVTEAFF.

The chain has TRBV11-2 and TRBJ2-7; D unclear. The CDR3 length is 13 residues. The V end was cut by 5 bases, the J end by 7 bases, with 15 bases between. Germline V gene sequence: CDR1 SGHAT, CDR2 FQNNGV. The CDR3 region has the DNA TGTGCCAGCAGCACAGACACCCCTACGGAGCAGTACTTC. Protein sequence: CASSTDTPTEQYF.

V is TRBV3-1 (or the pseudogene TRBV3-2) and J is TRBJ2-1, with D perhaps matching TRBD2 (6 bases). The germline V gene has CDR1 LGHDT and CDR2 YNNKEL (reference sequence). This CDR3 comprises 16 residues. V shed 1 base and J shed 3 bases, with 13 bases lying between them. The CDR3 sequence: CASSQAGVEIYNEQFF. As DNA, the CDR3 is TGTGCCAGCAGCCAAGCGGGGGTGGAGATCTACAATGAGCAGTTCTTC.

The chain couples TRBV27 to TRBJ1-2; 8 nucleotides match TRBD1. The junction had 14 bases not matched to a gene; V was cut back by 1 base and J by 7 bases. Looked up from germline, CDR1 is MNHEY and CDR2 is SMNVEV (reference sequence). CDR3 length: 17 residues. CDR3: CASSLFRGRLAFLGYTF. CDR3 in DNA: TGTGCCAGCAGTTTATTCAGGGGGCGGTTGGCCTTCCTTGGCTACACCTTC.

The chain links TRBV28 to TRBJ1-6; TRBD1 agrees at 7 bases. V lost 10 bases to trimming and J lost 2 bases; unmatched junction nucleotides: 5. The CDR3 runs 14 residues. CDR1 MDHEN and CDR2 SYDVKM come from the germline V gene. The CDR3 nucleotides are TGTGCCACTACGACAGGGACCTATAATTCACCCCTCCACTTT. It yields the protein CATTTGTYNSPLHF.

This rearrangement joins TRBV5-1 to TRBJ1-1; the match to TRBD1 covers 9 bases. CDR3 length: 15 residues. Unmatched junction bases numbered 6, after V lost 0 bases and J lost 6 bases. The germline V gene encodes CDR1 SGHRS and CDR2 YFSETQ. CDR3 loop: CASSLEDRGTAEAFF. DNA of the CDR3: TGCGCCAGCAGCTTGGAGGACAGGGGCACAGCTGAAGCTTTCTTT.

The chain couples TRBV5-6 to TRBJ1-1; TRBD1 is a possible D gene (6 bases). V was cut by 4 bases and J by 4 bases, with 11 bases left in between. The CDR3 has 13 residues. CDR1 and CDR2 (germline): SGHDT, YYEEEE. CDR3 amino acids: CASSRTGSTEAFF. In DNA form, the CDR3 reads TGTGCCAGCAGCCGTACAGGGAGCACTGAAGCTTTCTTT. The whole variable domain, remainder taken from reference TRBV5-6 and TRBJ1-1, is DAGVTQSPTHLIKTRGQQVTLRCSPKSGHDTVSWYQQALGQGPQFIFQYYEEEERQRGNFPDRFSGHQFPNYSSELNVNALLLGDSALYLCASSRTGSTEAFFGQGTRLTVV.

The V and J genes are TRBV11-2 and TRBJ1-1, with 11 bases that match TRBD1. CDR3 length equals 16 residues. Germline trimming cut 5 bases from V and 6 bases from J; bases unmatched to any gene: 11. Germline V gene lookup returns CDR1 SGHAT and CDR2 FQNNGV. The CDR3 loop reads CASSRNWDRGVAEAFF. The DNA of the CDR3 is TGTGCCAGCAGCCGGAACTGGGACAGGGGGGTCGCTGAAGCTTTCTTT.

This clone has a single count. The chain has TRBV6-2 or TRBV6-3 and TRBJ2-1, with 10 positions matching TRBD2. The CDR3 contains 15 residues. Germline CDR1 and CDR2: MNHEY and SVGEGT. J was trimmed by 6 bases and V by 5 bases; bases with no gene match: 7. The CDR3 loop reads CASSPLAGRGNEQFF. CDR3 DNA: TGTGCCAGCAGTCCACTAGCGGGAAGGGGCAATGAGCAGTTCTTC.